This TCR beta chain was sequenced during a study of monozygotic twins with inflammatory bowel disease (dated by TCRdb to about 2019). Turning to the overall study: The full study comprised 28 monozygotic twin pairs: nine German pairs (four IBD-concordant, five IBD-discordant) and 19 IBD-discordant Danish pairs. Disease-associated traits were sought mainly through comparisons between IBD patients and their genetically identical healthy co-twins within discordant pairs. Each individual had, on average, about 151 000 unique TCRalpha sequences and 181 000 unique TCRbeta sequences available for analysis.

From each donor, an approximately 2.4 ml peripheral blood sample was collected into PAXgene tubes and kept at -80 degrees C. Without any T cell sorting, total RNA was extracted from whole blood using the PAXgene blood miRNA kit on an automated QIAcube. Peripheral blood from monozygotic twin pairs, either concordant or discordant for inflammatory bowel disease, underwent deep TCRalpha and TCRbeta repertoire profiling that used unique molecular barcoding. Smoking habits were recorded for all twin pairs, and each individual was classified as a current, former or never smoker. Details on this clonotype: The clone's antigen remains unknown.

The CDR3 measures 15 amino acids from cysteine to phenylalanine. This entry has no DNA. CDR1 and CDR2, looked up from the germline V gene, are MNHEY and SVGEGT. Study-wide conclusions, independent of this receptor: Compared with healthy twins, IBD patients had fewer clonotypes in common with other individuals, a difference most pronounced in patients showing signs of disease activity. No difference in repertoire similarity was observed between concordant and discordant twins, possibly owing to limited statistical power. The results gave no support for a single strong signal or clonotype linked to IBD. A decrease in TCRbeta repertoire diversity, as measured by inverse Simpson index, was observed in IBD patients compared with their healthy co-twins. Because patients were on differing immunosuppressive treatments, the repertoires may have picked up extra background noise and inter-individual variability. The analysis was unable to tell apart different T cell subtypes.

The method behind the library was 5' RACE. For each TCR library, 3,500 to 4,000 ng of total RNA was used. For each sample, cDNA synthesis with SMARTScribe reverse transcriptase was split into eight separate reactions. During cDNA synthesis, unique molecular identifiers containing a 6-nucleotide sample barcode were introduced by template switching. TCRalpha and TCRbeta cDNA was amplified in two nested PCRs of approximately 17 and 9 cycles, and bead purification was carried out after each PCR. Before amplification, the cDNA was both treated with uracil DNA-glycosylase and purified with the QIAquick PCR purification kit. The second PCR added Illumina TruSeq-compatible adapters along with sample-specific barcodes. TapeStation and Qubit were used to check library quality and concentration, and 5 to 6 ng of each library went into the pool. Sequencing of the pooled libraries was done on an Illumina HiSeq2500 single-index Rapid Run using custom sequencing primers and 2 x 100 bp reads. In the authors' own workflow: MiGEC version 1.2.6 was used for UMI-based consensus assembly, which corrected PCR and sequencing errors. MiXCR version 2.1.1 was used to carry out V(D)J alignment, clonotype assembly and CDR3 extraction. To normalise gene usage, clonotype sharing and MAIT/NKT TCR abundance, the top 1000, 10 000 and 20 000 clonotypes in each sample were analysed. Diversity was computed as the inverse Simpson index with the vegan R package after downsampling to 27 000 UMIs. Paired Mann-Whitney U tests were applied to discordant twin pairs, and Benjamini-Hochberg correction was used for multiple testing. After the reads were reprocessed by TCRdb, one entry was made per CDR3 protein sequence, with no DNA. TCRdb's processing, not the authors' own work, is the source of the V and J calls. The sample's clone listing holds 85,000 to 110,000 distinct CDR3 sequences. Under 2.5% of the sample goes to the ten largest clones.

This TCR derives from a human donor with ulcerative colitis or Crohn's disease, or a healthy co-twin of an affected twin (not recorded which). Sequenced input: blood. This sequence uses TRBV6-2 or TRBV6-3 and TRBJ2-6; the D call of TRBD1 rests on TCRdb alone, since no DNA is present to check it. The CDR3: CASSYVQGRMAVLTF.